This entry is about one TCR beta chain. This entry is derived from a study of T cells of healthy individuals. TCRdb reanalysed the 5' RACE reads using MiXCR and keeps one entry per CDR3 protein. The profile shows tens of thousands of distinct CDR3 sequences, over 12% of them singletons. The CDR3 is 15 residues long. Trimming left V 3 bases short and J 0 bases short, with 9 bases between. CDR1 is MNHNS, CDR2 SASEGT, per germline. The chain carries TRBV6-1 and TRBJ1-5; D ambiguous. The receptor comes from a human donor in good health. The CDR3 here is CASSDVGPSNQPQHF. In nucleotides, the CDR3 is TGTGCCAGCAGTGATGTCGGACCTAGCAATCAGCCCCAGCATTTT.